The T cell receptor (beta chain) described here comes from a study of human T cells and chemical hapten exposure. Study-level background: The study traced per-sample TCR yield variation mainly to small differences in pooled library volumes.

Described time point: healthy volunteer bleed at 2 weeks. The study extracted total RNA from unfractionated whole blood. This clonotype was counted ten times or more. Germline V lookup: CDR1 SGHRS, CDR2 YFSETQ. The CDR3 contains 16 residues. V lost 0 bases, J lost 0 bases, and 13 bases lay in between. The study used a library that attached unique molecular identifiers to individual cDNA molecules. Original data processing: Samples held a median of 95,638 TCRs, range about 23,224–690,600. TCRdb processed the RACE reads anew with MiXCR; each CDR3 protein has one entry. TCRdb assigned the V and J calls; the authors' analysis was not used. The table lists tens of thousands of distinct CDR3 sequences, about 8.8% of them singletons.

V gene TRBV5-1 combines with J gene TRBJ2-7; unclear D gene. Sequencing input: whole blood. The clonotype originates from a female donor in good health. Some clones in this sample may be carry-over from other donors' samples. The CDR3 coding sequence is TGCGCCAGCAGCTTGGATCCAGACTCAAGCTCCTACGAGCAGTACTTC. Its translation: CASSLDPDSSSYEQYF.